The sequence of this T cell receptor (beta chain) was determined in a study of tumor and adjacent non-tumor tissue in lung cancer. The overall study: The patients, approximately 9 men and 5 or 6 women, were roughly 31 to 85 with stage I to III disease.

TCRbeta libraries were built with three rounds of nested PCR, modified from ARM-PCR. TCRdb reprocessed the multiplex PCR reads via MiXCR and lists one record per CDR3 protein. The sample has 90,000 to 110,000 distinct CDR3 sequences, about 64% seen once. This sample's RNA came from whole unsorted tissue. The normal lung tissue was taken more than 3 cm from the tumor edge. In germline, CDR1 is SGHAT, CDR2 FQNNGV. V was pared by 6 bases and J by 0 bases, with 14 bases between. This CDR3 contains 15 residues. Points on this clonotype: Its matching antigen is unknown.

Study-wide results and caveats: Top 100 clones took a larger repertoire share in normal lung.

The TCR comes from a man aged 60 to 69 with non-small cell lung cancer. Sequencing input: distant non-tumor lung tissue. The chain links TRBV11-2 to TRBJ1-1; D may be TRBD1 (6 bases). The CDR3 here is CASSQNTGMNTEAFF. The CDR3 DNA reads TGTGCCAGCAGTCAAAACACAGGGATGAACACTGAAGCTTTCTTT.